This T cell receptor beta chain was captured in a study of response to subunit inactivated influenza vaccine. V shed 6 bases and J shed 1 base, with 18 bases lying between them. This CDR3 has 16 amino acids. TCRdb called the RT-PCR reads again in MiXCR, with one record for every CDR3 protein. Of around 850,000 distinct CDR3 sequences listed, roughly 20% were seen once; the top ten hold approximately 11%. This receptor was obtained from a man aged 45-65 years who received an inactivated influenza vaccine. The specimen was PBMCs from blood, collected around 5 days after vaccination. The chain recombines TRBV12-3 or TRBV12-4 with TRBJ1-1, with D tentatively TRBD1 (5 bases). Here the CDR3 DNA reads TGTGCCAGCAGCTCGGGGCGGGACCCCTGGAACACTGAAGCTTTCTTT. This sequence encodes CASSSGRDPWNTEAFF.